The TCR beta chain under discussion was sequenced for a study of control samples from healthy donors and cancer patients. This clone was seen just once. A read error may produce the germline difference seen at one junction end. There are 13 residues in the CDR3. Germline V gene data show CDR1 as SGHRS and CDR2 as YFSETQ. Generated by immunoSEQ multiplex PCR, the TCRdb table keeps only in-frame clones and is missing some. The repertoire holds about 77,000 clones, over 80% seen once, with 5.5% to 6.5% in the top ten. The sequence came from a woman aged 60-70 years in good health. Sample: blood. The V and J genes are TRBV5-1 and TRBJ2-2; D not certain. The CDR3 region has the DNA TGCGCCAGCAGTTTGGCGGCCGCCGGGGAGCTGTTTTTT. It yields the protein CASSLAAAGELFF.